Below, 26 T cell receptor beta chains from the same sample are listed, as sequenced in a study of regulatory dendritic cells for organ transplantation. The data were produced by immunoSEQ multiplex PCR, yet TCRdb's version contains in-frame clones alone and is incomplete. The sample carries more than 5,500 clones, around 60% recorded once. Sequenced material: memory CD8+ T cells from blood. Noted subset: CD45RO+ memory T cells. The source of these receptors is a human donor in good health.

The J gene is TRBJ2-1, the V gene TRBV7-2, with 11 bases identical to TRBD2. Trimming removed 4 bases from V and 5 bases from J; junction bases left unmatched: 4. Germline CDR1 is SGHTA and CDR2 is FQGNSA. CDR3 length equals 15 residues. The CDR3 region has the DNA TGTGCCAGCAGCTATCTAGCGGGGGGCAACAATGAGCAGTTCTTC. Amino acids: CASSYLAGGNNEQFF.

Only a few counts were recorded for this clone. The chain employs TRBV5-1 and TRBJ2-3, with D possibly being TRBD2 (6 bases). The V gene's germline CDR1 is SGHRS and CDR2 YFSETQ. V was trimmed by 4 bases and J by 6 bases, leaving 15 bases between them. The CDR3 contains 14 residues. The CDR3 nucleotides are TGCGCCAGCAGCGCGGACTACCTCGAGGATACGCAGTATTTT. The encoded protein is CASSADYLEDTQYF.

The chain carries TRBV9 and TRBJ2-1; D is undetermined. The CDR3 covers 12 residues. Germline assignment: CDR1 SGDLS and CDR2 YYNGEE. Trimming removed 1 base at V and 9 bases at J, with 8 bases between. Here the CDR3 DNA reads TGTGCCAGCAGCGTAACCTCGGGTGAGCAGTTCTTC. Protein sequence: CASSVTSGEQFF.

This clone was detected only once. The V call is TRBV2, the J call TRBJ2-3, with TRBD1 identical over 9 bases. The CDR3 loop spans 17 amino acids. Trimming took 11 bases from V and 0 from J; bases not matched to a gene: 15. Germline loops: CDR1 SNHLY, CDR2 FYNNEI. The DNA for the CDR3 is TGTGCCGTCACCGGGACAGGGTGGGATGATAGCACAGATACGCAGTATTTT. Its protein product is CAVTGTGWDDSTDTQYF.

The chain employs TRBV7-2 and TRBJ2-3; a weak D match, TRBD2 (5 bases). The V gene lost 5 bases and the J gene lost 0 bases, with 18 bases spanning the gap. CDR1 is SGHTA and CDR2 is FQGNSA in the germline V gene. CDR3 size: 17 residues. The CDR3 loop reads CASSEFWTVLSTDTQYF. Written as DNA, the CDR3 is TGTGCCAGCAGCGAATTTTGGACTGTTCTTAGCACAGATACGCAGTATTTT.

V and J are TRBV6-5 and TRBJ2-1; D gene uncertain. Germline V CDR1 and CDR2: MNHEY, SVGAGI. CDR3 length: 14 residues. V was pared by 0 bases and J by 7 bases, with 10 bases between. The CDR3 nucleotides are TGTGCCAGCAGTTACTCGATGTCCGAGAATGAGCAGTTCTTC. Its translation: CASSYSMSENEQFF.

By its share, this clone is large. This chain connects TRBV6-5 to TRBJ2-7; possible D gene TRBD2, 6 bases. Germline V gives CDR1 MNHEY, CDR2 SVGAGI. CDR3 length: 15 residues. V lost 0 bases to trimming and J lost 4 bases, with 13 bases between them. DNA of the CDR3: TGTGCCAGCAGTTACTCGAGTACCGGGACTTACGAGCAGTACTTC. Encoded protein: CASSYSSTGTYEQYF.

The chain recombines TRBV7-6 with TRBJ2-1, with 15 bases that match TRBD2. J lost 5 bases, V lost 0 bases, and 8 bases had no gene match. Germline-derived CDR1 and CDR2 are SGHVS and FNYEAQ. The CDR3 has 19 amino acids. CDR3 nucleotide sequence: TGTGCCAGCAGCTTAGCGGGTGGGACTAGCGGGGGGTCCAACAATGAGCAGTTCTTC. Translated, it gives CASSLAGGTSGGSNNEQFF. The complete variable domain, with remaining parts taken from reference TRBV7-6 and TRBJ2-1, reads GAGVSQSPRYKVTKRGQDVALRCDPISGHVSLYWYRQALGQGPEFLTYFNYEAQQDKSGLPNDRFSAERPEGSISTLTIQRTEQRDSAMYRCASSLAGGTSGGSNNEQFFGPGTRLTVL.

The genes are TRBV5-6 and TRBJ2-4, with 9 bases identical to TRBD1. The V gene end was trimmed by 4 bases and the J gene end by 4 bases; junction bases not matched to a gene: 6. CDR3 length: 15 residues. The germline CDR1 and CDR2 sequences are SGHDT and YYEEEE. CDR3 in DNA: TGTGCCAGCAGCATAGACGGACAGGGGAAAAACATTCAGTACTTC. Its protein is CASSIDGQGKNIQYF. Full variable domain (remainder filled in from reference TRBV5-6 and TRBJ2-4): DAGVTQSPTHLIKTRGQQVTLRCSPKSGHDTVSWYQQALGQGPQFIFQYYEEEERQRGNFPDRFSGHQFPNYSSELNVNALLLGDSALYLCASSIDGQGKNIQYFGAGTRLSVL.

This clone was observed once. The chain carries TRBV7-9 and TRBJ1-2, with D uncertain. Trimming took 7 bases from V and 0 from J, leaving 9 bases between them. Germline V lookup: CDR1 SEHNR, CDR2 FQNEAQ (reference sequence). There are 13 residues in the CDR3. CDR3 sequence (DNA): TGTGCCAGCACCCAAGCGACTAACTATGGCTACACCTTC. This encodes CASTQATNYGYTF.

This clone was detected once. The V call is TRBV27, the J call TRBJ2-3; 12 bases align to TRBD2. V shed 2 bases, J shed 1 base, and the junction held 1 base outside the gene matches. The CDR3 length is 16 residues. Germline V gene sequence: CDR1 MNHEY, CDR2 SMNVEV (reference sequence). The DNA of the CDR3 is TGTGCCAGCAGTTTACGACTAGCGGGAGGCACAGATACGCAGTATTTT. Translated: CASSLRLAGGTDTQYF.

The rearrangement uses TRBV7-2 and TRBJ2-1; 7 bases are shared with TRBD1. Germline V gene sequence: CDR1 SGHTA, CDR2 FQGNSA. V dropped 4 bases and J dropped 8; count of bases not matched to a gene: 8. The CDR3 length is 14 residues. CDR3 in amino acids: CASSSPDRVDEQFF. The DNA of the CDR3 is TGTGCCAGCAGCTCCCCCGACAGGGTAGATGAGCAGTTCTTC.

By its share, this clone is medium-sized. The chain uses TRBV5-1 and TRBJ2-6; 8 nucleotides line up with TRBD1. V lost 7 bases to trimming and J lost 0 bases; unmatched junction nucleotides: 12. The germline V gene has CDR1 SGHRS and CDR2 YFSETQ. CDR3 length: 18 amino acids. This chain's CDR3 is CASGTRDRTRSGANVLTF. As DNA, the CDR3 is TGCGCCAGCGGAACCCGGGACAGGACCCGCTCTGGGGCCAACGTCCTGACTTTC.

This rearrangement joins TRBV7-6 to TRBJ1-5, with unresolved D. With 1 base removed from V and 0 bases from J, the gap between germline ends came to 13 bases. Germline CDR1 and CDR2: SGHVS and FNYEAQ. This CDR3 comprises 17 residues. DNA for the CDR3: TGTGCCAGCAGCTTAGATGCAGGAGGTTATAGCAATCAGCCCCAGCATTTT. As protein: CASSLDAGGYSNQPQHF.

This chain joins TRBV27 and TRBJ2-7, with 8 bases aligning to TRBD1. The CDR3 is made up of 14 amino acids. Germline V gene lookup returns CDR1 MNHEY and CDR2 SMNVEV (reference sequence). J was trimmed by 0 bases and V by 4 bases; bases with no gene match: 2. CDR3 DNA: TGTGCCAGCAGTTGGACAGGGAACTCCTACGAGCAGTACTTC. Protein: CASSWTGNSYEQYF.

The chain carries TRBV5-1 and TRBJ2-1; D not resolved. With 5 bases removed from V and 2 bases from J, the gap between germline ends came to 11 bases. Germline V gene lookup returns CDR1 SGHRS and CDR2 YFSETQ. This CDR3 has 14 amino acids. In DNA form, the CDR3 reads TGCGCCAGCAGTAATGGCGGCACCTACAATGAGCAGTTCTTC. It translates to CASSNGGTYNEQFF.

This clone was picked up a small number of times. The CDR3, as DNA: TGTGCCAGCAGTGAAGGGACAGGGGGCTACGAGCAGTACTTC. It codes for CASSEGTGGYEQYF. The chain is built from TRBV6-1 and TRBJ2-7; 10 bases align to TRBD1. Germline V gene data show CDR1 as MNHNS and CDR2 as SASEGT. The CDR3 covers 14 residues. J gave up 3 bases and V 1 base, and 0 bases lay outside the gene matches.

The rearrangement joins TRBV4-2 to TRBJ2-5, with TRBD1 matching over 7 bases. Germline values: CDR1 LGHNA, CDR2 YNFKEQ. V shed 4 bases, J shed 3 bases, and the junction held 8 bases outside the gene matches. This CDR3 is built from 15 residues. Here the CDR3 reads CASSPQYGQEETQYF. The CDR3 nucleotides read TGTGCCAGCAGCCCACAATATGGACAGGAAGAGACCCAGTACTTC.

The V gene is TRBV10-3, the J gene TRBJ2-3; 9 bases map to TRBD2. Unmatched junction bases numbered 6, after V lost 8 bases and J lost 3 bases. The germline gives CDR1 ENHRY, CDR2 SYGVKD. The CDR3 runs 14 residues. DNA for the CDR3: TGTGCCATCTCAGCGGGGGGAGGAACAGATACGCAGTATTTT. Protein sequence: CAISAGGGTDTQYF.

This clone is medium-sized within its sample. The CDR3 DNA reads TGCGCCAGCAGCCAAGCGGGACTATTAGCGCAGTATTTT. Its protein is CASSQAGLLAQYF. The chain links TRBV4-1 to TRBJ2-3; TRBD2 matches 7 bases. The CDR3 loop spans 13 amino acids. V lost 1 base to trimming and J lost 10 bases; unmatched junction nucleotides: 5. The germline CDR1 and CDR2 sequences are MGHRA and YSYEKL.

This clone was counted a single time. This sequence joins TRBV6-4 and TRBJ2-7; TRBD1 matches at 8 bases. The ends lost 6 bases at V and 4 bases at J; junction bases unmatched: 5. This CDR3 region has 13 residues. The V gene's germline CDR1 is MRHNA and CDR2 SNTAGT. The CDR3 sequence is CASRVGQDYEQYF. Here the CDR3 DNA reads TGTGCCAGCAGGGTGGGACAGGATTACGAGCAGTACTTC.

The V gene is TRBV7-9, the J gene TRBJ2-1; 8 positions agree with TRBD2. The V segment lost 4 bases and the J segment 4 bases; nucleotides outside the gene matches: 9. The CDR3 has 16 amino acids. The V gene's germline CDR1 is SEHNR and CDR2 FQNEAQ (reference sequence). The CDR3: CASSYLSGDHYNEQFF. In DNA, the CDR3 is TGTGCCAGCAGCTACCTTAGCGGGGACCATTACAATGAGCAGTTCTTC.

This rearrangement joins TRBV9 to TRBJ2-3; TRBD1 agrees at 10 bases. The V segment lost 1 base and the J segment 4 bases; nucleotides outside the gene matches: 9. This CDR3 has 17 residues. Germline V gene data show CDR1 as SGDLS and CDR2 as YYNGEE. CDR3 nucleotide sequence: TGTGCCAGCAGCGTAAATACCGGGACAGGGGTGGCAGATACGCAGTATTTT. This translates into CASSVNTGTGVADTQYF.

The genes are TRBV19 and TRBJ2-7, with D possibly matching TRBD1 (7 bases). The germline V gene encodes CDR1 LNHDA and CDR2 SQIVND (reference sequence). Trimming removed 7 bases from V and 3 bases from J, with 19 bases in between. The CDR3 totals 15 residues. The DNA of the CDR3 is TGTGCCAGTAAGGAGGGGGCCGCCCCTGACTACGAGCAGTACTTC. Translation gives CASKEGAAPDYEQYF.

This clone has only a few counts. The rearrangement links TRBV4-2 to TRBJ2-3; TRBD2 aligns across 8 bases. The CDR3 runs 15 residues. The V gene end was trimmed by 0 bases and the J gene end by 5 bases; junction bases not matched to a gene: 4. Germline-derived CDR1 and CDR2 are LGHNA and YNFKEQ. This CDR3 is CASSQDQRGGDTQYF. CDR3 DNA sequence: TGTGCCAGCAGCCAAGATCAACGGGGGGGAGATACGCAGTATTTT.

This sequence joins TRBV5-4 and TRBJ1-2; tentative D call: TRBD1 (5 bases). Trimming cost V 1 base and J 2 bases, with 9 bases left between them. Germline-derived CDR1 and CDR2 are SGHNT and YYREEE (reference sequence). The CDR3 totals 14 residues. The CDR3 region has the DNA TGTGCCAGCAGCTTGACGGGGGGGAACTATGGCTACACCTTC. Translation: CASSLTGGNYGYTF.